This entry features one T cell receptor beta chain sequence. The sample belongs to a study of blood T cell repertoires in COVID-19. Turning to the study itself: Either two negative PCRs, clearance, or symptom resolution qualified Cohort 3 donors as recovered. Some COVID-19 samples were acute and others convalescent; all came from the United States, Italy and Spain. Sources were T cells, B-cell-depleted T cells, or PBMCs; the material itself was cDNA or gDNA.

Participant-given clinical history determined each cohort assignment. This table comes from immunoSEQ multiplex PCR, and its TCRdb copy is limited to in-frame clones, with some not included. The repertoire holds over 110,000 clones, with approximately 84% as singletons. Germline V gene sequence: CDR1 SGDLS, CDR2 YYNGEE. The CDR3 runs to 13 residues. Trimming left V 6 bases short and J 1 base short, with 10 bases between. The sample was PBMCs or T cells enriched from blood (not recorded which). The chain recombines TRBV9 with TRBJ1-1; D uncertain. This receptor was identified in a man in his forties or fifties in a cohort exposed to, infected with or recovered from COVID-19 (not recorded which). CDR3 protein: CASTPTQNTEAFF. CDR3 nucleotides: TGTGCCAGCACCCCGACACAGAACACTGAAGCTTTCTTT.